The 20 T cell receptor beta chains below all came from one sample that was sequenced in a study of STAT5B mutations in CD4+ large granular lymphocyte leukemia. Using immunoSEQ multiplex PCR, the repertoire was profiled, and TCRdb retains in-frame clones only, with some absent. The table includes tens of thousands of clones, 70% to 90% detected once. The specimen was CD4+ T cells from blood buffy coats. These receptors originate from a human donor in good health.

The genes are TRBV5-1 and TRBJ1-5; possible D gene TRBD1, 5 bases. Trimming stripped 0 bases from V and 6 bases from J, with 16 bases between. The CDR3 loop spans 16 amino acids. CDR1 is SGHRS and CDR2 is YFSETQ in the germline V gene. In nucleotides, the CDR3 is TGCGCCAGCAGCTTGGAAGGGACGGAGGCGGGTCAGCCCCAGCATTTT. Encoded protein: CASSLEGTEAGQPQHF.

The sample holds a few counts of this clone. J is TRBJ1-2 and V is TRBV11-2, with D perhaps matching TRBD1 (5 bases). Between the trimmed V and J ends, which lost 4 bases and 6 bases, there was a span of 18 bases. CDR3 length equals 15 residues. CDR1 is SGHAT and CDR2 is FQNNGV in the germline V gene. CDR3 in amino acids: CASSSIRGDVNGYTF. As DNA, the CDR3 is TGTGCCAGCAGCTCGATTAGAGGGGACGTTAATGGCTACACCTTC.

This chain joins TRBV29-1 and TRBJ1-2; D unresolved. Trimming took 4 bases from V and 10 from J, leaving 13 bases between them. The CDR3 is made up of 11 amino acids. Germline V gene lookup returns CDR1 SQVTM and CDR2 ANQGSEA. CDR3: CSVVGAEDYTF. The CDR3 DNA reads as TGCAGCGTTGTCGGCGCAGAGGACTACACCTTC. Looking up the rest from reference TRBV29-1 and TRBJ1-2 gives the full variable domain: SAVISQKPSRDICQRGTSLTIQCQVDSQVTMMFWYRQQPGQSLTLIATANQGSEATYESGFVIDKFPISRPNLTFSTLTVSNMSPEDSSIYLCSVVGAEDYTFGSGTRLTVV.

The chain carries TRBV12-5 and TRBJ1-1; unclear D gene. The CDR3 is made up of 16 amino acids. Germline loops: CDR1 LGHNT, CDR2 FRNRAP. The germline V and J ends were trimmed by 0 bases and 4 bases, with 15 bases remaining between them. CDR3 protein: CASGLVLGRIGTEAFF. DNA of the CDR3: TGTGCTAGTGGTTTGGTACTGGGCAGGATCGGCACTGAAGCTTTCTTT.

V usage is TRBV28 and J usage is TRBJ1-2; tentative D call: TRBD1 (6 bases). The CDR3 runs 14 residues. Deletions cut 4 bases from V and 8 bases from J, with 17 bases between. The germline gives CDR1 MDHEN, CDR2 SYDVKM. CDR3 DNA: TGTGCCAGCAGTTGGACAGTGCAGAGTAGCGGCTACACCTTC. Amino acid sequence: CASSWTVQSSGYTF.

J is TRBJ2-5 and V is TRBV1; TRBD2, the table's D call, was not compared with the DNA. TRBV1 is a pseudogene segment. The CDR3 length is 16 residues. As DNA, the CDR3 is TGCACCAGCAGCCGTTATAGCGGGAGGGCCGGGGAGACCCAGTACTTC. It yields the protein CTSSRYSGRAGETQYF.

This chain's CDR3 is CASSLERATNEKLFF. CDR3 in DNA: TGTGCCAGCAGCTTAGAGCGGGCAACTAATGAAAAACTGTTTTTT. The genes are TRBV7-2 and TRBJ1-4; D gene unclear. Trimming stripped 1 base from V and 0 bases from J, with 6 bases between. Germline V gene data show CDR1 as SGHTA and CDR2 as FQGNSA. The CDR3 has 15 residues.

This clone showed up just once. The chain combines TRBV19 with TRBJ2-7, with 7 bases matching TRBD1. Per the germline V gene, CDR1 is LNHDA and CDR2 is SQIVND (reference sequence). The CDR3 totals 15 residues. The V gene end was trimmed by 6 bases and the J gene end by 5 bases; junction bases not matched to a gene: 13. DNA for the CDR3: TGTGCCAGTAGAAGGACAGGTAGTAGGTTCCACGAGCAGTACTTC. This gives the protein CASRRTGSRFHEQYF.

The gene calls are TRBV5-1 and TRBJ2-7, with 7 nucleotides matching TRBD2. Trimming at V came to 2 bases and at J to 4 bases, leaving 6 bases not matched to a gene. The CDR3 totals 14 residues. Germline V CDR1 and CDR2: SGHRS, YFSETQ. CDR3 in DNA: TGCGCCAGCAGCTTAGGCCTAGCGGAGTACGAGCAGTACTTC. Translating it yields CASSLGLAEYEQYF.

The chain links TRBV27 to TRBJ2-7; D gene uncertain. This CDR3 has 15 amino acids. Trimming removed 6 bases from V and 6 bases from J, with 21 bases in between. CDR1 and CDR2 (germline): MNHEY, SMNVEV (reference sequence). The CDR3 DNA reads TGTGCCAGCAGACTTACACAAGACGGTTCAGGCGAGCAGTACTTC. Protein product: CASRLTQDGSGEQYF.

Only one count was recorded for this clone. Germline is not matched at one junction end, which may reflect a read error. The chain joins TRBV19 to TRBJ2-1, with TRBD2 identical over 7 bases. There are 15 residues in the CDR3. Looked up from germline, CDR1 is LNHDA and CDR2 is SQIVND (reference sequence). The CDR3 bases are TGTGCCAGTAGTATTGATTTAAGGGCGGGAGTCTTGCAGGTCTTC. Its translation is CASSIDLRAGVLQVF.

The chain recombines TRBV11-2 with TRBJ2-7; tentatively, D is TRBD1 (6 bases). There are 15 residues in the CDR3. CDR1 is SGHAT and CDR2 is FQNNGV in the germline V gene. Trimming took off 0 bases at V and 6 bases at J, with 15 bases between the two ends. CDR3 sequence reads: CASSLEAQGFSEQYF. The CDR3, as DNA: TGTGCCAGCAGCTTAGAGGCACAGGGTTTCTCCGAGCAGTACTTC.

V usage is TRBV7-2 and J usage is TRBJ2-2; no reliable D call. Germline CDR1 reads SGHTA; CDR2 reads FQGNSA. The CDR3 spans 12 residues. The V gene lost 10 bases and the J gene lost 8 bases, with 14 bases spanning the gap. The CDR3 nucleotides are TGTGCCACCCGCCTCTCTCGGGGGGAGCTGTTTTTT. It codes for CATRLSRGELFF.

The chain links TRBV7-2 to TRBJ2-3; 10 bases agree with TRBD2. The germline CDR1 and CDR2 sequences are SGHTA and FQGNSA. The CDR3 has 18 amino acids. Trimming at V came to 2 bases and at J to 3 bases, leaving 11 bases not matched to a gene. CDR3 in amino acids: CASSLTASGSGRTDTQYF. The CDR3 DNA sequence: TGTGCCAGCAGCTTAACTGCTAGCGGGAGTGGGAGGACAGATACGCAGTATTTT.

V is TRBV4-1 and J is TRBJ2-5; D possibly matches TRBD1 or TRBD2 (6 bases each). Germline CDR1 is MGHRA and CDR2 is YSYEKL. The CDR3 runs to 16 residues. The ends were cut back, 0 bases at V and 7 bases at J, with 18 bases in the middle. DNA for the CDR3: TGCGCCAGCAGCCAAGAAGGGGCTAGCCGGGGGCGGACCCAGTACTTC. It is translated as CASSQEGASRGRTQYF.

The chain links TRBV29-1 to TRBJ2-1; TRBD1 matches at 7 bases. This CDR3 spans 12 amino acids. V trimming: 5 bases; J trimming: 12 bases; junction bases outside the gene matches: 10. CDR1 and CDR2 (germline): SQVTM, ANQGSEA. CDR3 sequence reads: CSVQPQGIWQFF. In DNA, the CDR3 is TGCAGCGTTCAACCACAGGGGATTTGGCAGTTCTTC.

The rearrangement links TRBV19 to TRBJ2-7, with a possible D match to TRBD2 (5 bases). The CDR3 totals 14 residues. The V gene's germline CDR1 is LNHDA and CDR2 SQIVND (reference sequence). The V end was cut by 3 bases, the J end by 4 bases, with 13 bases between. CDR3 loop: CASSMPGVGYEQYF. Written as DNA, the CDR3 is TGTGCCAGTAGTATGCCCGGGGTTGGGTACGAGCAGTACTTC.

The V call is TRBV15, the J call TRBJ2-1; 12 positions match TRBD2. Germline CDR1 and CDR2: LNHNV and YYDKDF (reference sequence). The CDR3 sequence is 16 residues long. The trim removed 1 base at V and 4 bases at J, leaving 2 bases unmatched. This CDR3 is CATSRGTSGKYNEQFF. The DNA of the CDR3 is TGTGCCACCAGCAGAGGGACTAGCGGGAAATACAATGAGCAGTTCTTC.

This sequence joins TRBV5-4 and TRBJ2-1; no clear D gene. Germline-derived CDR1 and CDR2 are SGHNT and YYREEE (reference sequence). The CDR3 sequence is 12 residues long. Trimming took off 9 bases at V and 6 bases at J, with 13 bases between the two ends. CDR3 sequence reads: CATSGSSNEQFF. CDR3 DNA sequence: TGTGCCACTTCAGGCAGTAGCAATGAGCAGTTCTTC.

This chain connects TRBV10-1 to TRBJ1-1; no reliable D call. Germline assignment: CDR1 WNHNN and CDR2 SYGVQD (reference sequence). The CDR3 covers 13 residues. V was trimmed by 6 bases and J by 0 bases, leaving 8 bases between them. CDR3 residues: CASSNSLNTEAFF. CDR3 DNA sequence: TGCGCCAGCAGCAACAGTCTGAACACTGAAGCTTTCTTT.